A selection of T cell receptor beta chains follows, all from one sample in a study of blood T cell repertoires in COVID-19. Sequenced by immunoSEQ multiplex PCR; TCRdb stores in-frame clones only, minus some. The table records under 500,000 clones, around 89% of them present only once. The sample was peripheral blood. The source is a woman in her twenties or thirties with acute or convalescent COVID-19. Both conserved end residues are part of each CDR3. A D gene is named only where the DNA matches it firmly. Size tells how often a clone was seen (once, few, many) or the class of an expanded clone, and some rows leave it out.

j_gene: TRBJ2-2
v_gene: TRBV4-1
d_gene: -
abundance: -
CDR3nt: TGCGCCAGCAGCCAAGATTCCGTCAGAACCACCGGGGAGCTGTTTTTT
CDR3aa: CASSQDSVRTTGELFF

j_gene: TRBJ2-7
v_gene: TRBV7-2
d_gene: TRBD1
abundance: -
CDR3nt: TGTGCCAGCAGCTTACGGACAGGACATTCCTACGAGCAGTACTTC
CDR3aa: CASSLRTGHSYEQYF

j_gene: TRBJ2-1
v_gene: TRBV19
d_gene: -
abundance: -
CDR3nt: TGTGCCAGCCTTAGTGTCGGGGGAATTTTTAATGAGCAGTTCTTC
CDR3aa: CASLSVGGIFNEQFF

j_gene: TRBJ2-7
v_gene: TRBV5-1
d_gene: -
abundance: -
CDR3nt: TGCGCCAGCAGCTCGGACAGTACCTACGAGCAGTACTTC
CDR3aa: CASSSDSTYEQYF

j_gene: TRBJ2-1
v_gene: TRBV24-1
d_gene: TRBD2
abundance: -
CDR3nt: TGTGCCACCAGTGCAGCGGGGGGCAGCTCCTACAATGAGCAGTTCTTC
CDR3aa: CATSAAGGSSYNEQFF

j_gene: TRBJ2-7
v_gene: TRBV3-1/TRBV3-2
d_gene: TRBD1
abundance: -
CDR3nt: TGTGCCAGCAGTCGACAGGGGGCACGAGAGCAGTACTTC
CDR3aa: CASSRQGAREQYF

j_gene: TRBJ2-7
v_gene: TRBV19
d_gene: -
abundance: -
CDR3nt: TGTGCCAGTACCCTGGCGGGGTCCCACGAGCAGTACTTC
CDR3aa: CASTLAGSHEQYF

j_gene: TRBJ2-7
v_gene: TRBV5-1
d_gene: -
abundance: -
CDR3nt: TGCGCCAGCAGCACCCAGGGGTCCGAGCAGTACTTC
CDR3aa: CASSTQGSEQYF

j_gene: TRBJ2-7
v_gene: TRBV5-6
d_gene: -
abundance: once
CDR3nt: TGTGCCAGCAGCTTAATCCCCCAGGGGAGCTACGAGCAGTACTTC
CDR3aa: CASSLIPQGSYEQYF

j_gene: TRBJ2-7
v_gene: TRBV29-1
d_gene: -
abundance: -
CDR3nt: TGCAGCGTAAAACAGGTTGGATCCTACGAGCAGTACTTC
CDR3aa: CSVKQVGSYEQYF

j_gene: TRBJ1-1
v_gene: TRBV6-5
d_gene: TRBD1
abundance: -
CDR3nt: TGTGCCAGCAGTTACCCCCCCACAGGGGCGAACACTGAAGCTTTCTTT
CDR3aa: CASSYPPTGANTEAFF

j_gene: TRBJ1-2
v_gene: TRBV5-5
d_gene: TRBD1
abundance: -
CDR3nt: TGTGCCAGCAGCCCGGGACAGGGCTTAGGGATCTATGGCTACACCTTC
CDR3aa: CASSPGQGLGIYGYTF

j_gene: TRBJ2-7
v_gene: TRBV6-1
d_gene: TRBD1
abundance: -
CDR3nt: TGTGCCAGCAGTGTACAGGGGGGACAGGGTTCCTACGAGCAGTACTTC
CDR3aa: CASSVQGGQGSYEQYF

j_gene: TRBJ1-2
v_gene: TRBV12-1
d_gene: -
abundance: -
CDR3nt: TGTGCCAGCAGCCTGGGACAGGGGATCTATGGCTACACCTTC
CDR3aa: CASSLGQGIYGYTF

j_gene: TRBJ2-2
v_gene: TRBV18
d_gene: TRBD2
abundance: few
CDR3nt: TGTGCCAGCTCACCCAGCGGGGGGGCCGACGGGGAGCTGTTTTTT
CDR3aa: CASSPSGGADGELFF

j_gene: TRBJ1-4
v_gene: TRBV18
d_gene: TRBD1
abundance: -
CDR3nt: TGTGCCAGCTCACTGGACAGGGTCGGAGTCAGCAATTTGGAAAAACTGTTTTTT
CDR3aa: CASSLDRVGVSNLEKLFF

j_gene: TRBJ1-6
v_gene: TRBV19
d_gene: -
abundance: -
CDR3nt: TGTGCCAGTAATATGGACAGTAGCTCCTATAATTCACCCCTCCACTTT
CDR3aa: CASNMDSSSYNSPLHF

j_gene: TRBJ1-6
v_gene: TRBV6-5
d_gene: -
abundance: -
CDR3nt: TGTGCCAGCACGGGCTCCTATAATTCACCCCTCCACTTT
CDR3aa: CASTGSYNSPLHF

j_gene: TRBJ1-2
v_gene: TRBV4-2
d_gene: -
abundance: -
CDR3nt: TGTGCCAGCAGCCAAGTCGGCAGGGCAGACGGTGGCTACACCTTC
CDR3aa: CASSQVGRADGGYTF

j_gene: TRBJ2-2
v_gene: TRBV29-1
d_gene: -
abundance: -
CDR3nt: TGCAGCGTTGAAGGGCAGTCCGGGGAGCTGTTTTTT
CDR3aa: CSVEGQSGELFF

j_gene: TRBJ1-1
v_gene: TRBV5-1
d_gene: TRBD1
abundance: -
CDR3nt: TGCGCCAGCAGCTGGGGGACAGGTCTGAACACTGAAGCTTTCTTT
CDR3aa: CASSWGTGLNTEAFF

j_gene: TRBJ2-5
v_gene: TRBV7-8
d_gene: TRBD2
abundance: -
CDR3nt: TGTGCCAGCAGCCAATTATCGACGGGGGGGAGACAAGAGACCCAGTACTTC
CDR3aa: CASSQLSTGGRQETQYF

j_gene: TRBJ2-1
v_gene: TRBV27
d_gene: TRBD2
abundance: -
CDR3nt: TGTGCCAGCAGTTTAGACCCGACGGGGGGGGCTCGGGGTGAGCAGTTCTTC
CDR3aa: CASSLDPTGGARGEQFF

j_gene: TRBJ1-5
v_gene: TRBV5-1
d_gene: -
abundance: -
CDR3nt: TGCGCCAGCAGCCCCGACTGGCGCAATCAGCCCCAGCATTTT
CDR3aa: CASSPDWRNQPQHF

j_gene: TRBJ1-1
v_gene: TRBV6-5
d_gene: -
abundance: -
CDR3nt: TGTGCCAGCAGTTACTCTACAGGGAGCAACACTGAAGCTTTCTTT
CDR3aa: CASSYSTGSNTEAFF

j_gene: TRBJ1-6
v_gene: TRBV30
d_gene: -
abundance: -
CDR3nt: TGTGCCTGGAGCGACACGGATTCGGCCCTCCACTTT
CDR3aa: CAWSDTDSALHF

j_gene: TRBJ2-6
v_gene: TRBV2
d_gene: TRBD1
abundance: -
CDR3nt: TGTGCCAGCTCCCAGGGGGCTGGGGCCAACGTCCTGACTTTC
CDR3aa: CASSQGAGANVLTF

j_gene: TRBJ2-5
v_gene: TRBV6-5
d_gene: TRBD1
abundance: -
CDR3nt: TGTGCCAGCAGGCAGGGGGCGCGGGAGACCCAGTACTTC
CDR3aa: CASRQGARETQYF

j_gene: TRBJ1-2
v_gene: TRBV28
d_gene: -
abundance: -
CDR3nt: TGTGCCAGCAGTTTAGGGGAGATTAACTATGGCTACACCTTC
CDR3aa: CASSLGEINYGYTF

j_gene: TRBJ1-2
v_gene: TRBV10-3
d_gene: -
abundance: -
CDR3nt: TGTGCCATCAGTGCGAGGGATAACTATGGCTACACCTTC
CDR3aa: CAISARDNYGYTF

j_gene: TRBJ2-3
v_gene: TRBV2
d_gene: TRBD1
abundance: -
CDR3nt: TGTGCCAGCAACAGAGAAGGACAGGGGGCAATAGATACGCAGTATTTT
CDR3aa: CASNREGQGAIDTQYF

j_gene: TRBJ2-5
v_gene: TRBV27
d_gene: TRBD2
abundance: -
CDR3nt: TGTGCCAGCAGTTTAGTTCCCGGCGGGGGGAAGACCCAGTACTTC
CDR3aa: CASSLVPGGGKTQYF

j_gene: TRBJ1-1
v_gene: TRBV11-2
d_gene: -
abundance: -
CDR3nt: TGTGCCAGCAGCTTAGGGGCCACTGAAGCTTTCTTT
CDR3aa: CASSLGATEAFF

j_gene: TRBJ1-6
v_gene: TRBV28
d_gene: -
abundance: -
CDR3nt: TGTGCCAGCAGTTTCGAGAACTATAATTCACCCCTCCACTTT
CDR3aa: CASSFENYNSPLHF

j_gene: TRBJ2-1
v_gene: TRBV7-2
d_gene: TRBD2
abundance: -
CDR3nt: TGTGCCAGCAGCCGGGGACTAGCGGTTGTCTATGAGCAGTTCTTC
CDR3aa: CASSRGLAVVYEQFF

j_gene: TRBJ1-1
v_gene: TRBV6-5
d_gene: TRBD1
abundance: -
CDR3nt: TGTGCCAGCAGGGACAGGTATCCGACTGAAGCTTTCTTT
CDR3aa: CASRDRYPTEAFF

j_gene: TRBJ2-3
v_gene: TRBV29-1
d_gene: -
abundance: -
CDR3nt: TGCAGCGTTGAATTAAATAGCGGACGCACAGATACGCAGTATTTT
CDR3aa: CSVELNSGRTDTQYF

j_gene: TRBJ2-7
v_gene: TRBV5-8
d_gene: TRBD1
abundance: -
CDR3nt: TGTGCCAGCAGCGCCGGGGACAGGGTAAGCGAGCAGTACTTC
CDR3aa: CASSAGDRVSEQYF

j_gene: TRBJ2-2
v_gene: TRBV12-3/TRBV12-4
d_gene: -
abundance: few
CDR3nt: TGTGCCAGCAGTTTCTTCGGGGAGCTGTTTTTT
CDR3aa: CASSFFGELFF

j_gene: TRBJ2-2
v_gene: TRBV27
d_gene: -
abundance: -
CDR3nt: TGTGCCAGTGGGTCCCCCCTACAGGGAACGAACACCGGGGAGCTGTTTTTT
CDR3aa: CASGSPLQGTNTGELFF

j_gene: TRBJ2-7
v_gene: TRBV13
d_gene: TRBD1
abundance: -
CDR3nt: TGTGCCAGCAGCTTAGTGGACAGGGTCGACGAGCAGTACTTC
CDR3aa: CASSLVDRVDEQYF

j_gene: TRBJ2-7
v_gene: TRBV4-2
d_gene: TRBD1
abundance: -
CDR3nt: TGTGCCAGCAGCCACTTGGACAGGGTTTACGAGCAGTACTTC
CDR3aa: CASSHLDRVYEQYF

j_gene: TRBJ1-1
v_gene: TRBV9
d_gene: TRBD1
abundance: -
CDR3nt: TGTGCCAGCAGCGTTGGGACAGCGAACACTGAAGCTTTCTTT
CDR3aa: CASSVGTANTEAFF

j_gene: TRBJ1-1
v_gene: TRBV6-1
d_gene: -
abundance: -
CDR3nt: TGTGCCAGCAGTGATCCGGGGGACACTGAAGCTTTCTTT
CDR3aa: CASSDPGDTEAFF

j_gene: TRBJ1-6
v_gene: TRBV27
d_gene: -
abundance: -
CDR3nt: TGTGCCAGCAGTCTTAGACAGACTAGCTCCTATAATTCACCCCTCCACTTT
CDR3aa: CASSLRQTSSYNSPLHF

j_gene: TRBJ1-1
v_gene: TRBV27
d_gene: TRBD1
abundance: -
CDR3nt: TGTGCCAGCAGTTTCGGAGGGGGCTCTGAAGCTTTCTTT
CDR3aa: CASSFGGGSEAFF

j_gene: TRBJ1-3
v_gene: TRBV5-1
d_gene: -
abundance: -
CDR3nt: TGCGCCAGCAGCTCAGGACAGCCCTTCTCTGGAAACACCATATATTTT
CDR3aa: CASSSGQPFSGNTIYF

j_gene: TRBJ1-1
v_gene: TRBV18
d_gene: -
abundance: -
CDR3nt: TGTGCCAGCTCATCCGAGGTGAACACTGAAGCTTTCTTT
CDR3aa: CASSSEVNTEAFF

j_gene: TRBJ1-1
v_gene: TRBV7-6
d_gene: -
abundance: -
CDR3nt: TGTGCCAGCAGCTCTACGGGGTGGGGAAACACTGAAGCTTTCTTT
CDR3aa: CASSSTGWGNTEAFF

j_gene: TRBJ2-3
v_gene: TRBV6-1
d_gene: -
abundance: -
CDR3nt: TGTGCCAGCAGTGAGCGGGGAGTAGCAGATACGCAGTATTTT
CDR3aa: CASSERGVADTQYF

j_gene: TRBJ2-5
v_gene: TRBV10-3
d_gene: -
abundance: -
CDR3nt: TGTGCCATCAGTGAGTCTTTTAACCAAGAGACCCAGTACTTC
CDR3aa: CAISESFNQETQYF

j_gene: TRBJ2-7
v_gene: TRBV7-8
d_gene: -
abundance: -
CDR3nt: TGTGCCAGCAGCTTTCGGGGACACCGGAGAGACGAGCAGTACTTC
CDR3aa: CASSFRGHRRDEQYF

j_gene: TRBJ1-1
v_gene: TRBV25-1
d_gene: TRBD1
abundance: -
CDR3nt: TGTGCCAGCAGCCCCCACAGGGGTAACACTGAAGCTTTCTTT
CDR3aa: CASSPHRGNTEAFF

j_gene: TRBJ2-3
v_gene: TRBV25-1
d_gene: -
abundance: -
CDR3nt: TGTGCCAGCAGCGGCCGGGACTGGGTGTGGAAGGATACGCAGTATTTT
CDR3aa: CASSGRDWVWKDTQYF

j_gene: TRBJ1-5
v_gene: TRBV6-4
d_gene: -
abundance: -
CDR3nt: TGTGCCAGCAGTTCCCCCACCACTCGGTGTCAGGGTAGCCAGCCCCAGCATTTT
CDR3aa: CASSSPTTRCQGSQPQHF

j_gene: TRBJ2-5
v_gene: TRBV5-1
d_gene: TRBD2
abundance: -
CDR3nt: TGCGCCAGCAGCTTTACGGCCTCCGGGGGGAAAGAGACCCAGTACTTC
CDR3aa: CASSFTASGGKETQYF

j_gene: TRBJ2-7
v_gene: TRBV9
d_gene: TRBD1
abundance: few
CDR3nt: TGTGCCAGCAGCGTATCAGGGGGCTTCTCCTACGAGCAGTACTTC
CDR3aa: CASSVSGGFSYEQYF

j_gene: TRBJ2-7
v_gene: TRBV10-3
d_gene: -
abundance: -
CDR3nt: TGTGCCATCAGTGAGCGAGACTCCTACGAGCAGTACTTC
CDR3aa: CAISERDSYEQYF

j_gene: TRBJ1-5
v_gene: TRBV5-1
d_gene: -
abundance: once
CDR3nt: TGCGCCAGCAGCCCCGGCGGACAGTATCAGCCCCAGCATTTT
CDR3aa: CASSPGGQYQPQHF

j_gene: TRBJ1-6
v_gene: TRBV3-1/TRBV3-2
d_gene: TRBD1
abundance: -
CDR3nt: TGTGCCAGCAGCCAAGGTCCAGGGGGCGGATCACCCCTCCACTTT
CDR3aa: CASSQGPGGGSPLHF